The source of this T cell receptor beta chain is a study of T cell responses to AZD1222 COVID-19 vaccine (dated by TCRdb to the early 2020s). Regarding the complete study: AZD1222 recipients with second doses at about 4 weeks or about 12 weeks were pooled, because spike-specific TCR depth and breadth did not differ between schedules. Trial participants were enrolled by age into 18-55, 56-69 and 70-plus year subgroups, with around 150, 28 and 57 TCR-sequenced participants respectively. A total of 230 to 250 trial participants underwent TCR sequencing, of whom 207 had received two doses of AZD1222 and 26 had received two doses of the MenACWY control vaccine.

Inclusive of the bounding cysteine and phenylalanine, the CDR3 is 16 residues long. Just CDR3 DNA is preserved here, 48 bases in frame from base 1. Cut back by 0 bases and 3 bases, the V and J ends lie 13 bases apart. Reading the germline V gene (reference sequence) gives CDR1 LGHDT and CDR2 YNNKEL. What this sample's time point label stands for: baseline before first vaccination. Vaccinee samples came from UK trials COV001 and COV002, including a single-blind randomized controlled phase 2/3 trial of AZD1222 (ChAdOx1 nCoV-19) in healthy adults. For TCRbeta chain sequencing, PBMC samples were collected from trial participants at day 0 and at day 28 after the second dose. The CDR3 regions of human TCRbeta chains were analyzed by immunosequencing. As for how the authors treated the data: Repertoire TCRs were matched against a reference library of SARS-CoV-2-specific TCRs generated with the MIRA antigen-specificity platform. Breadth was defined as the fraction of unique TCRs that were SARS-CoV-2-associated. Depth was defined as the fraction of total T cells that were SARS-CoV-2-associated. Using the MIRA data, each spike-specific TCR was assigned both to the spike region to which the TCR was reactive and to a CD4 or CD8 class. Log10-transformed breadth and depth values were compared by one-way ANOVA with Sidak's multiple comparisons tests. The clones in this table, taken by TCRdb from immuneACCESS, are in-frame only. Not every clone is retained; where verified, under half of the shortfall comes from an unresolved V gene, and the cause of the rest is unknown. V, J and clone size are taken as reported in that table, and D and trimming were inferred from the DNA itself. This sample lists tens of thousands of clones; 84% were detected once. The biggest ten clones account for roughly 7.3% of the sample.

Overall study outcomes, separate from this receptor: Reportedly, almost half of the unique spike-specific TCRs recognized epitopes lying outside the regions that are mutated in the B.1.351 and B.1.1.7 variants. Most participants were white British and females outnumbered males, and the authors suggested that clonal diversity may have been underestimated. No day 14 peak-response samples were available, so repertoires were characterized only after the peak T cell response. The vaccine-associated CD4 TCRs covered the entire spike protein, and the dominant responses fell in regions 160-218 and 743-854. Only a handful of AZD1222 recipients were SARS-CoV-2 seropositive at baseline, limiting conclusions about previously exposed vaccinees. In the small 56-69-year group, the increase in depth fell short of significance, most likely because of low power. After two AZD1222 doses, both the breadth and the depth of spike-specific TCRs were significantly higher than at day 0 and than in MenACWY recipients.

About this clone: No antigen is known for it. No base-level quality is on record; no much larger clone is a single base apart.

Recombination linked TRBV3-1 (or the pseudogene TRBV3-2) to TRBJ2-3, with TRBD2 as a weak D call on 6 bases. Specimen: peripheral blood, collected on day 0 of AZD1222 vaccination. The TCR comes from an adult in good health. The DNA reads as follows: TGTGCCAGCAGCCAAGATCGAGAGGACTATACAGATACGCAGTATTTT. Its product reads: CASSQDREDYTDTQYF.